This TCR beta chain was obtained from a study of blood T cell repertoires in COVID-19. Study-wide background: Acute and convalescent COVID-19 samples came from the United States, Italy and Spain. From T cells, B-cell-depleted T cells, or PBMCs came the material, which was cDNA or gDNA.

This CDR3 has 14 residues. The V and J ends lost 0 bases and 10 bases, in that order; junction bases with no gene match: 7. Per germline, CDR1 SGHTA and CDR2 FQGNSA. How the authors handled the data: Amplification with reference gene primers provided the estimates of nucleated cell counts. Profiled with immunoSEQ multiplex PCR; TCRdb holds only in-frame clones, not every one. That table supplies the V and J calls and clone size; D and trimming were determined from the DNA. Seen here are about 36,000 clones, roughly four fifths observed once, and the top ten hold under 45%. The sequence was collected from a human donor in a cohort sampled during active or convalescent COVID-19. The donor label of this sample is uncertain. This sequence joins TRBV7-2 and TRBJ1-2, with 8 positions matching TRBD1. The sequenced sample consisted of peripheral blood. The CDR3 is CASSLARQGMDYTF. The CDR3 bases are TGTGCCAGCAGCTTAGCGCGACAGGGGATGGACTACACCTTC.